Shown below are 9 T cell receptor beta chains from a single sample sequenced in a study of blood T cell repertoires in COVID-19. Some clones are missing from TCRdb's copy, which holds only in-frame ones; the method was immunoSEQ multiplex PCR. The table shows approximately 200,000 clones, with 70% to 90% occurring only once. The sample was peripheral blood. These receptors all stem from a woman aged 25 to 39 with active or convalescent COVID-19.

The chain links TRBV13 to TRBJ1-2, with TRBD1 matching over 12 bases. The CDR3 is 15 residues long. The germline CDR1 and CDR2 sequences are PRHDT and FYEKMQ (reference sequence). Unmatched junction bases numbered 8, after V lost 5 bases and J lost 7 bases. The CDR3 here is CASSLGTGGAGGYTF. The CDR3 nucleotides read TGTGCCAGCAGCCTGGGGACAGGGGGCGCAGGTGGCTACACCTTC.

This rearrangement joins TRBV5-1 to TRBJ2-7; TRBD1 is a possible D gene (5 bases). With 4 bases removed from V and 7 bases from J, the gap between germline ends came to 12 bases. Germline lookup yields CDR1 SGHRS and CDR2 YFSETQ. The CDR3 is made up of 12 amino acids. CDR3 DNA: TGCGCCAGCAGCGTCAGGGTAGGTGAGCAGTACTTC. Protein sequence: CASSVRVGEQYF.

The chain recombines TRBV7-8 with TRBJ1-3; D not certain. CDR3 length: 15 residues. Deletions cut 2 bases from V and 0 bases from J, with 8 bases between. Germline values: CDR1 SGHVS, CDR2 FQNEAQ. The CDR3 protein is CASSLIFPSGNTIYF. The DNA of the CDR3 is TGTGCCAGCAGCTTAATCTTCCCCTCTGGAAACACCATATATTTT.

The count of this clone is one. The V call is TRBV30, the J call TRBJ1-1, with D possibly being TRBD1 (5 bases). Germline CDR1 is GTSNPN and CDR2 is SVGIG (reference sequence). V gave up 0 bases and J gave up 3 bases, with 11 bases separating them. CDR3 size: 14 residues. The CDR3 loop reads CAWSVGGGHTEAFF. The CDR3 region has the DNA TGTGCCTGGAGTGTAGGCGGGGGACACACTGAAGCTTTCTTT.

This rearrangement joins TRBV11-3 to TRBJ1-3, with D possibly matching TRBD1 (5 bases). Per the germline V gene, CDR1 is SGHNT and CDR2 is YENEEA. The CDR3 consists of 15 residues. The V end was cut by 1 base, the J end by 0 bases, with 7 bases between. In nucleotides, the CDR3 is TGTGCCAGCAGCTTAGGGGGCAGCTCTGGAAACACCATATATTTT. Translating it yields CASSLGGSSGNTIYF. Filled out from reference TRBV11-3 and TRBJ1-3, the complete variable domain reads EAGVVQSPRYKIIEKKQPVAFWCNPISGHNTLYWYLQNLGQGPELLIRYENEEAVDDSQLPKDRFSAERLKGVDSTLKIQPAELGDSAVYLCASSLGGSSGNTIYFGEGSWLTVV.

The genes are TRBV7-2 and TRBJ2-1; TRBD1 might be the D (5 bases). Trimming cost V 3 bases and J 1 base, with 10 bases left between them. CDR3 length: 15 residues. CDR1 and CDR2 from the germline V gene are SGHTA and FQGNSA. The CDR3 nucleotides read TGTGCCAGCAGCTTGTTGGGGCTTTCCTACAATGAGCAGTTCTTC. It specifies CASSLLGLSYNEQFF.

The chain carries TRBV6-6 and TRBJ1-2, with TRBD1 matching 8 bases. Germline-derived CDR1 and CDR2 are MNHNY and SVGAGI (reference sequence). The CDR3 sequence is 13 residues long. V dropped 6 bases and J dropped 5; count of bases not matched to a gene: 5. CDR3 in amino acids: CASSPGGWYGYTF. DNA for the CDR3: TGTGCCAGCAGCCCAGGGGGCTGGTATGGCTACACCTTC.

This CDR3 reads CASSPRTGELLAKNIQYF. CDR3 bases: TGTGCCAGTAGTCCCCGGACAGGAGAGTTGCTAGCCAAAAACATTCAGTACTTC. This chain links TRBV19 with TRBJ2-4; 7 bases match TRBD1. CDR3 length: 18 residues. Germline V CDR1 and CDR2: LNHDA, SQIVND (reference sequence). V was pared by 5 bases and J by 0 bases, with 13 bases of the junction left unmatched.

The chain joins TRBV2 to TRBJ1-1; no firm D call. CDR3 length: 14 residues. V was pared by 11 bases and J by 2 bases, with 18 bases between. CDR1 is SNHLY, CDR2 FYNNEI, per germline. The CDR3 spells CALLPRRRNTEAFF. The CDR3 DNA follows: TGTGCCCTACTCCCCCGTAGGAGAAACACTGAAGCTTTCTTT.